This is a list of T cell receptor beta chains from one sample in a study of blood T cell repertoires in COVID-19. Repertoires were generated with immunoSEQ multiplex PCR, while TCRdb's copy carries only in-frame clones and drops some. This sample has a few hundred thousand clones; around 90% occur once, and the top ten carry under 1.1%. Sequencing input: peripheral blood. Receptors originate from a woman between 40 and 50 years old with COVID-19, enrolled during active disease. The conserved cysteine and the conserved F or W are not part of the CDR3 here. The order of the fields is J gene, V gene, D gene, CDR3 protein. D genes are given only for firm matches.

>TRBJ1-5|TRBV7-2|TRBD1
ASSLGQVIGPQH
>TRBJ2-2|TRBV7-6|TRBD1
ASSFGQGLNTGELF
>TRBJ1-5|TRBV21-1|.
ASSKKIRQASAQPQH
>TRBJ2-7|TRBV18|TRBD1
ASSPAGTGISEQY
>TRBJ1-2|TRBV28|.
ASSFHTYGYT
>TRBJ2-6|TRBV11-2|.
ASSLDLLVFLSGANVLT
>TRBJ1-2|TRBV10-3|TRBD1
AISELQGALDYGYT
>TRBJ1-4|TRBV27|TRBD1
ASSLSPQQGYNEKLF
>TRBJ1-2|TRBV20-1|.
SAETGYGYT
>TRBJ1-5|TRBV30|.
AWSGGNQPQH
>TRBJ2-1|TRBV29-1|.
SGEQGGGEQF
>TRBJ1-1|TRBV6-5|.
ASSYSPDSRNTEAF
>TRBJ1-4|TRBV5-1|.
ASKAQGVLEKLF
>TRBJ2-1|TRBV11-3|TRBD2
ASSLGGGSTYNEQF
>TRBJ1-4|TRBV2|TRBD1
ASQPGQGNEKLF
>TRBJ2-4|TRBV5-1|TRBD1
ASSLGQGVSLGQNIQY
>TRBJ2-5|TRBV6-2/TRBV6-3|.
ASSSQETQY
>TRBJ2-7|TRBV12-3/TRBV12-4|.
ASNNSPYEQY
>TRBJ2-5|TRBV14|TRBD2
ASSQVRGGRETQY
>TRBJ2-7|TRBV19|TRBD1
ASAEGQGPEQY
>TRBJ2-1|TRBV4-1|TRBD2
ASSHPGLAGNEQF
>TRBJ2-2|TRBV5-1|TRBD1
ASSLDTGDTGELF
>TRBJ1-4|TRBV14|.
ASSQLGAGEKLF
>TRBJ1-2|TRBV6-2/TRBV6-3|.
ASSRGRGIAVYGYT
>TRBJ1-1|TRBV28|.
ASSLTANTEAF
>TRBJ1-3|TRBV28|TRBD1
ASSLFGTGENTIY
>TRBJ2-2|TRBV27|TRBD2
ASRPLATNTGELF
>TRBJ1-2|TRBV18|.
ASSPRGWGDGYT
>TRBJ2-7|TRBV9|.
ASSPQGMDEQY
>TRBJ2-1|TRBV29-1|TRBD1
SVVQGVDISSYNEQF
>TRBJ2-1|TRBV7-9|.
ASSLSWHEQF
>TRBJ1-6|TRBV9|.
ASSAVSGTGNSPLH
>TRBJ1-1|TRBV7-2|.
ASSPSLAATEAF
>TRBJ2-5|TRBV18|.
ASSPPYNRETQY
>TRBJ1-1|TRBV28|TRBD1
ASSFGTGVRTEAF
>TRBJ2-5|TRBV11-2|TRBD1
ASSRGTGGWETQY
>TRBJ2-1|TRBV5-1|TRBD1
ASSLTGGEFVEQF
>TRBJ2-7|TRBV18|.
ASSPKSSPYEQY
>TRBJ1-5|TRBV19|.
ASTRGGGNQPQH
>TRBJ2-2|TRBV7-3|.
ASSLMGAENTGELF
>TRBJ1-3|TRBV27|.
AGPWADEYLVSGNTIY
>TRBJ2-3|TRBV3-1/TRBV3-2|.
ASAAEGTQY
>TRBJ1-3|TRBV19|.
ASTAARGNTIY
>TRBJ1-2|TRBV18|TRBD1
ASSPGGGQGNGYT
>TRBJ1-2|TRBV5-4|.
ASSLRVNYGYT
>TRBJ1-1|TRBV7-2|.
ASSLVRAGWDTEAF
>TRBJ2-7|TRBV15|.
ATSRVRRVSDEQY
>TRBJ1-6|TRBV5-1|TRBD1
ASSQTGRRGSPLH
>TRBJ1-2|TRBV6-4|TRBD1
ASSETDRGGGYT
>TRBJ1-1|TRBV5-6|TRBD1
ASSFRDRGPITEAF
>TRBJ2-1|TRBV11-1|.
ASSLAQGSGQF
>TRBJ2-2|TRBV9|TRBD2
ASSVVTGGPSGTGELF
>TRBJ1-5|TRBV6-2/TRBV6-3|.
ASSPGPTSGNQPQH
>TRBJ1-5|TRBV5-1|TRBD1
ASSEPGQGAPGNQPQH
>TRBJ1-1|TRBV5-1|TRBD1
ASSWRTGQTEAF
>TRBJ1-2|TRBV28|TRBD1
ASSPPQGAIANYGYT